The 5 T cell receptor beta chains in this list originate from one sample, sequenced in a study of T-cell reconstitution after alpha-beta-depleted transplantation in children. During its preparation, the TCRbeta library received unique molecular identifiers. TCRdb ran MiXCR on the PCR reads and lists one entry per CDR3 protein. The sample holds 200,000 to 250,000 distinct CDR3 sequences, under 8.5% seen once. The source was PBMCs, mostly from graft donor cells, collected 360 days after TCRalphabeta/CD19-depleted stem cell transplant. All receptors derive from a male patient aged 2 to 10 who had a stem cell transplant for acute myeloid leukemia, so the T cells may come from the graft donor.

This clonotype was seen at least ten times. The chain links TRBV12-3 or TRBV12-4 to TRBJ1-4; 7 bases agree with TRBD1. The CDR3 sequence is 14 residues long. The J segment lost 7 bases and the V segment lost 7 bases, leaving 9 bases of the junction unmatched. Here the CDR3 DNA reads TGTGCCAGCACCCTCCGGGACAGAGGTGAAAAACTGTTTTTT. Protein sequence: CASTLRDRGEKLFF.

A few counts support this clonotype. The CDR3, as DNA: TGCAGTGCTAGAGAGTTAACAATTAAGGAGACCCAGTACTTC. It yields the protein CSARELTIKETQYF. V usage is TRBV20-1 and J usage is TRBJ2-5; D is unresolved. The CDR3 is 14 amino acids. Between the trimmed V and J ends, which lost 0 bases and 5 bases, there was a span of 13 bases. From germline, CDR1 is DFQATT and CDR2 SNEGSKA (reference sequence).

In its sample, this clonotype was seen many times. The chain combines TRBV28 with TRBJ2-1, with 7 bases identical to TRBD1. There are 15 residues in the CDR3. With V trimmed by 3 bases and J by 0 bases, 2 bases remained unmatched. Germline V gene lookup returns CDR1 MDHEN and CDR2 SYDVKM. CDR3 nucleotide sequence: TGTGCCAGCAGTTTCAGGGGGAGCTCCTACAATGAGCAGTTCTTC. This translates into CASSFRGSSYNEQFF.

This clonotype turned up a few times. In DNA, the CDR3 is TGTGCCAGTACCAGACAGGTTTCAGATACGCAGTATTTT. This translates into CASTRQVSDTQYF. The gene calls are TRBV4-2 and TRBJ2-3, with a possible D match to TRBD1 (6 bases). V lost 9 bases, J lost 4 bases, and 14 bases lay in between. This CDR3 spans 13 amino acids. Germline V gene data show CDR1 as LGHNA and CDR2 as YNFKEQ.

The V and J genes are TRBV4-3 and TRBJ2-1, with 7 bases identical to TRBD2. Germline V gene lookup returns CDR1 LGHNA and CDR2 YSLEER. The V and J ends lost 0 bases and 5 bases, in that order; junction bases with no gene match: 13. The CDR3 is 18 amino acids. CDR3: CASSQESGAGAKDNEQFF. In DNA form, the CDR3 reads TGCGCCAGCAGCCAAGAGAGTGGCGCGGGAGCGAAGGACAATGAGCAGTTCTTC.